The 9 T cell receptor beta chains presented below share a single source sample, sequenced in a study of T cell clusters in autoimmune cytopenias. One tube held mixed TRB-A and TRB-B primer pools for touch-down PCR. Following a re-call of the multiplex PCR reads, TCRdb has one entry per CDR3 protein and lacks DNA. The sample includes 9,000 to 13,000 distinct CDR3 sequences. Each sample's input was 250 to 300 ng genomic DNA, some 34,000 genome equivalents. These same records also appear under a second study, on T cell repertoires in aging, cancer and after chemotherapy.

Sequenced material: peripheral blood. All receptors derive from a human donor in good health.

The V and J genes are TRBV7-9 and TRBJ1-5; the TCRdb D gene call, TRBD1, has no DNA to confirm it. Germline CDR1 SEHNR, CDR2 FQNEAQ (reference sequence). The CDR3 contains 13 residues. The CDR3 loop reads CASSRQSNQPQHF.

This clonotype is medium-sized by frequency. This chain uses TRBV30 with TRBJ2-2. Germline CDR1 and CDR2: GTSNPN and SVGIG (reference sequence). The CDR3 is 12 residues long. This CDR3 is CAWSTATGELFF.

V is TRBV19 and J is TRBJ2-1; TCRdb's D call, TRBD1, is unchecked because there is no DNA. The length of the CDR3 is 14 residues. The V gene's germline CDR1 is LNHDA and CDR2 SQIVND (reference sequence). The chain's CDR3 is CASKPGPGNNEQFF.

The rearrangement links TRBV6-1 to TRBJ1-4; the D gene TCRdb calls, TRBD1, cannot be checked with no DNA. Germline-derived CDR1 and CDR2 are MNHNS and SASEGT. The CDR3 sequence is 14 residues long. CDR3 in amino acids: CASTPGAGNEKLFF.

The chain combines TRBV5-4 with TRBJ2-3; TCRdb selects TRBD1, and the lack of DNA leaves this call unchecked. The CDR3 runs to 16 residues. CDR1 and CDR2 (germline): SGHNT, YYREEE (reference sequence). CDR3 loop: CASSLGAGVSTDTQYF.

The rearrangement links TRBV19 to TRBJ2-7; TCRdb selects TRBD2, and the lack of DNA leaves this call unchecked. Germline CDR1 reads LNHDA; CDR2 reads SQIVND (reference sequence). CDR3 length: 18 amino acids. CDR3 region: CASSIDVAGTARVHEQYF.

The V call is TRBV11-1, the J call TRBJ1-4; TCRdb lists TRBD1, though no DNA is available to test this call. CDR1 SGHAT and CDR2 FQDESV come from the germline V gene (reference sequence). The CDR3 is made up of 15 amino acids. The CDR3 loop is CASSFRQGTNEKLFF.

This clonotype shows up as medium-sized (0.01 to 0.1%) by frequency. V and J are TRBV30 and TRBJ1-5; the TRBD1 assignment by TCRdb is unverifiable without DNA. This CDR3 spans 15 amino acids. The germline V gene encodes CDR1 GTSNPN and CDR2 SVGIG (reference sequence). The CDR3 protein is CAWSPGVGSNQPQHF. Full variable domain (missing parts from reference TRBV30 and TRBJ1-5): SQTIHQWPATLVQPVGSPLSLECTVEGTSNPNLYWYRQAAGRGLQLLFYSVGIGQISSEVPQNLSASRPQDRQFILSSKKLLLSDSGFYLCAWSPGVGSNQPQHFGDGTRLSIL.

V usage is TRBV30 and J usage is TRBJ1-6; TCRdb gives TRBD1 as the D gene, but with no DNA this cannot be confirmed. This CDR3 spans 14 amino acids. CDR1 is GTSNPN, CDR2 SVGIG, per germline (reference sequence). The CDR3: CAWSMGQGASPLHF.